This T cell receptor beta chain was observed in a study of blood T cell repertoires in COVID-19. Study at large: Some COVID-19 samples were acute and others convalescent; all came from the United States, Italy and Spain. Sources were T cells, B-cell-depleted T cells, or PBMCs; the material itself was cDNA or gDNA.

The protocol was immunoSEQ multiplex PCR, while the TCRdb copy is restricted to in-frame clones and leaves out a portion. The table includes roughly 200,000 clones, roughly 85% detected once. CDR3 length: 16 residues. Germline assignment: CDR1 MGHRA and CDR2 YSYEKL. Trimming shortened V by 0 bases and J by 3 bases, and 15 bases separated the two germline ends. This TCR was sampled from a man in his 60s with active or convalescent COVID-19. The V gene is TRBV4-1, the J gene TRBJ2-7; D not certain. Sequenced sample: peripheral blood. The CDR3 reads CASSQEVAGEGYEQYF. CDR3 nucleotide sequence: TGCGCCAGCAGCCAAGAGGTCGCAGGTGAAGGCTACGAGCAGTACTTC.